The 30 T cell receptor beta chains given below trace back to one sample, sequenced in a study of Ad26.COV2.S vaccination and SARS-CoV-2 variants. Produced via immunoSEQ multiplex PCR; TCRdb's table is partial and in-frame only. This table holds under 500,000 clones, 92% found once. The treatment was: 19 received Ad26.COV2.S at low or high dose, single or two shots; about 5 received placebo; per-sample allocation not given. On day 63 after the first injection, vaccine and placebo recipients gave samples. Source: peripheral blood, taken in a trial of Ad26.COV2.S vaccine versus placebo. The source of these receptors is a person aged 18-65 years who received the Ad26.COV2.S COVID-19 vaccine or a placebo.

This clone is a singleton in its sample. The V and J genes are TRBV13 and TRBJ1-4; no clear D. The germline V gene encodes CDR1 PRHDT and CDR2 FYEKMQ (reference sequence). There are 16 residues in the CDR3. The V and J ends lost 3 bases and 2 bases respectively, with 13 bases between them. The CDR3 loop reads CASSFGPRGTNEKLFF. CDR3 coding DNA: TGTGCCAGCAGCTTCGGGCCACGAGGGACTAATGAAAAACTGTTTTTT.

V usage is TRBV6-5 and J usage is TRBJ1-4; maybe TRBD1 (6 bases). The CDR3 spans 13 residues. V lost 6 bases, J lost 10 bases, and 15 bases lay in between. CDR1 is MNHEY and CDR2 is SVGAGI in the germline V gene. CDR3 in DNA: TGTGCCAGCAGCCCCAGCAAGACAGGAAAACTGTTTTTT. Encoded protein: CASSPSKTGKLFF.

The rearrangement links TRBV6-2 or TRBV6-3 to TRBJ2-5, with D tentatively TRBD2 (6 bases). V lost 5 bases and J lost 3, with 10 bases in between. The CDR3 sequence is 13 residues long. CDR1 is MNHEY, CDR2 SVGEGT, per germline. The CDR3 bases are TGTGCCAGCAGTGCGGGACCCGAAGAGACCCAGTACTTC. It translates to CASSAGPEETQYF.

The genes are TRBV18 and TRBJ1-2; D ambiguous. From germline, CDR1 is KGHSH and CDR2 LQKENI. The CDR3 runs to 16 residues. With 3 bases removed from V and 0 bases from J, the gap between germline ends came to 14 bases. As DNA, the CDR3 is TGTGCCAGCTCACCGTTCGGGCAGTTGTCTAACTATGGCTACACCTTC. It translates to CASSPFGQLSNYGYTF.

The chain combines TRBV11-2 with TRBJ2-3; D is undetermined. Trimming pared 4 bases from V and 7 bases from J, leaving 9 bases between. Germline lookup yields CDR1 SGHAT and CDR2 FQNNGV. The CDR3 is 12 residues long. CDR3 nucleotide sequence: TGTGCCAGCAGCTACGCCCGCCATACGCAGTATTTT. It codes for CASSYARHTQYF.

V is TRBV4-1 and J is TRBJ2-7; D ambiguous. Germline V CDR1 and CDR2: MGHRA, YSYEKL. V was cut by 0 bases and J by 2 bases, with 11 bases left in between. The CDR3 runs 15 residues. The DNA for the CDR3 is TGCGCCAGCAGCCAAGATCCTTCACCTCCCTACGAGCAGTACTTC. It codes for CASSQDPSPPYEQYF.

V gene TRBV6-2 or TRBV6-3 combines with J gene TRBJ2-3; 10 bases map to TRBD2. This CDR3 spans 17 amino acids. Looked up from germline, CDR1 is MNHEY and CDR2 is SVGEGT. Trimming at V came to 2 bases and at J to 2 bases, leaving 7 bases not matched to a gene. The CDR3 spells CASSYPPSGGFTDTQYF. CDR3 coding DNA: TGTGCCAGCAGTTACCCTCCTAGCGGGGGTTTCACAGATACGCAGTATTTT.

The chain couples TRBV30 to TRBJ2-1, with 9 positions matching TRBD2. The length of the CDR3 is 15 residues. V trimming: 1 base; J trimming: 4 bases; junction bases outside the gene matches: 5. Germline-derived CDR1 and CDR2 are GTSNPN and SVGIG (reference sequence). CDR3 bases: TGTGCCTGGAGTGACCCGACTAGCGGATACAATGAGCAGTTCTTC. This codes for CAWSDPTSGYNEQFF.

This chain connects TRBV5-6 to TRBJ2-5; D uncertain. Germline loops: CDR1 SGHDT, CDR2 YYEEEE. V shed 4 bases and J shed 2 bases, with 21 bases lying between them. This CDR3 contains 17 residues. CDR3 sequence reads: CASSPPQRSVVQETQYF. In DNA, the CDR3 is TGTGCCAGCAGCCCCCCACAGCGTTCGGTAGTTCAAGAGACCCAGTACTTC. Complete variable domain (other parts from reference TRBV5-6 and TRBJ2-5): DAGVTQSPTHLIKTRGQQVTLRCSPKSGHDTVSWYQQALGQGPQFIFQYYEEEERQRGNFPDRFSGHQFPNYSSELNVNALLLGDSALYLCASSPPQRSVVQETQYFGPGTRLLVL.

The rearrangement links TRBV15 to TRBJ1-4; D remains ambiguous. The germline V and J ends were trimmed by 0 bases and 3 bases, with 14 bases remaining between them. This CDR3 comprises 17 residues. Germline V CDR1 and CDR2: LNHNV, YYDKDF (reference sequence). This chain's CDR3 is CATSRDWIWAANEKLFF. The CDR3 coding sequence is TGTGCCACCAGCAGAGATTGGATCTGGGCGGCTAATGAAAAACTGTTTTTT.

CDR3 amino acids: CSVGPANYGYTF. The CDR3 region has the DNA TGCAGCGTTGGCCCCGCTAACTATGGCTACACCTTC. V is TRBV29-1 and J is TRBJ1-2; D unclear. Germline V CDR1 and CDR2: SQVTM, ANQGSEA. The germline V and J ends were trimmed by 4 bases and 0 bases, with 6 bases remaining between them. CDR3 length: 12 residues.

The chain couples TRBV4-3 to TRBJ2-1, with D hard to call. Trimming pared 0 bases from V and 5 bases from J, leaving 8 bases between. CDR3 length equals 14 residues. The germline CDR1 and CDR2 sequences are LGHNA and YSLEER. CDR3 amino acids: CASSQDDPHNEQFF. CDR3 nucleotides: TGCGCCAGCAGCCAAGATGACCCCCACAATGAGCAGTTCTTC.

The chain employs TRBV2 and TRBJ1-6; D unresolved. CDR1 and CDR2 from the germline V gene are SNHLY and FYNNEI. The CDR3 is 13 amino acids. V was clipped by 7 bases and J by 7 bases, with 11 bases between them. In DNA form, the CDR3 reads TGTGCCAGCAAGCTCAGGACCAATTCACCCCTCCACTTT. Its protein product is CASKLRTNSPLHF. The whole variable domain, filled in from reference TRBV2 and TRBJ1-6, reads EPEVTQTPSHQVTQMGQEVILRCVPISNHLYFYWYRQILGQKVEFLVSFYNNEISEKSEIFDDQFSVERPDGSNFTLKIRSTKLEDSAMYFCASKLRTNSPLHFGNGTRLTVT.

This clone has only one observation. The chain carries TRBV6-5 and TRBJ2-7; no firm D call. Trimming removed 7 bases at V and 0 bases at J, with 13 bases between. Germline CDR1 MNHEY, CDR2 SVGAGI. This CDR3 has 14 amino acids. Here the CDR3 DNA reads TGTGCCAGCACGGCCCGCTTGAGCTCCTACGAGCAGTACTTC. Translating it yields CASTARLSSYEQYF.

Here the CDR3 DNA reads TGTGCCAGCAGGACAGGGAGGCAGCCCCAGCATTTT. Translation: CASRTGRQPQHF. V is TRBV28 and J is TRBJ1-5; 7 bases match TRBD1. The CDR3 sequence is 12 residues long. Per germline, CDR1 MDHEN and CDR2 SYDVKM. Trimming at V came to 6 bases and at J to 7 bases, leaving 3 bases not matched to a gene.

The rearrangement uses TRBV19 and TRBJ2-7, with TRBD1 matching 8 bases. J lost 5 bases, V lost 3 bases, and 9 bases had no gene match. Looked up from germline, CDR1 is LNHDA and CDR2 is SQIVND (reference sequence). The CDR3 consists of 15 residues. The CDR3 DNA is TGTGCCAGTAGTATTGGACAGGGAACAACGAACGAGCAGTACTTC. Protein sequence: CASSIGQGTTNEQYF.

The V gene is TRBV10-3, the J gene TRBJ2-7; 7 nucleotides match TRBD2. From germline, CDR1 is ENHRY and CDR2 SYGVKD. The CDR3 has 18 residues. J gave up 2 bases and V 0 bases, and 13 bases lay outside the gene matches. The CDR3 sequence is CAISESTGGASIAYEQYF. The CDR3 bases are TGTGCCATCAGTGAGTCGACGGGAGGTGCGTCAATTGCCTACGAGCAGTACTTC.

The CDR3 DNA sequence: TGTGCCAGTAGTACCCAGATATACACTGAAGCTTTCTTT. It codes for CASSTQIYTEAFF. This rearrangement joins TRBV19 to TRBJ1-1; D is uncertain. The CDR3 consists of 13 residues. Trimming shortened V by 4 bases and J by 3 bases, and 9 bases separated the two germline ends. The germline V gene encodes CDR1 LNHDA and CDR2 SQIVND (reference sequence).

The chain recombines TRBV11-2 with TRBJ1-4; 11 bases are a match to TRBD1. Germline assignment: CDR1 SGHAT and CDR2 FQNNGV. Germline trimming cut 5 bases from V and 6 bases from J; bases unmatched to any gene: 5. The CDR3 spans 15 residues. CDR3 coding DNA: TGTGCCAGCAGCACGGGACAGGGGGACGATGAAAAACTGTTTTTT. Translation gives CASSTGQGDDEKLFF.

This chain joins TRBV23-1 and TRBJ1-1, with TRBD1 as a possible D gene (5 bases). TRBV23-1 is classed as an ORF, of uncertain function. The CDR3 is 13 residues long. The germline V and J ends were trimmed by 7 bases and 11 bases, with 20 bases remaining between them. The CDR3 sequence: CASINQGTVMAFF. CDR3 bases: TGCGCCAGCATAAATCAGGGTACCGTCATGGCTTTCTTT.

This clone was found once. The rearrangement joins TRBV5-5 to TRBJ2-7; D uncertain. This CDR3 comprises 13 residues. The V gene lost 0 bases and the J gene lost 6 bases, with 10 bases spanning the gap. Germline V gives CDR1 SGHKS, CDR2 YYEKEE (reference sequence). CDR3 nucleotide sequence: TGTGCCAGCAGCTTGGAAGTTGCAGGCGAGCAGTACTTC. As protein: CASSLEVAGEQYF.

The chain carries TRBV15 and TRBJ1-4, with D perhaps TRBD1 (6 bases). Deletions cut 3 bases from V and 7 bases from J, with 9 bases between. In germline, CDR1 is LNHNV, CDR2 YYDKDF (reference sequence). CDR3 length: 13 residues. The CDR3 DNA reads TGTGCCACCAGCAGGCGAGGGGGTGAAAAACTGTTTTTT. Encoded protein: CATSRRGGEKLFF. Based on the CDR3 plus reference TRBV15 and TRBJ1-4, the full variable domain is DAMVIQNPRYQVTQFGKPVTLSCSQTLNHNVMYWYQQKSSQAPKLLFHYYDKDFNNEADTPDNFQSRRPNTSFCFLDIRSPGLGDTAMYLCATSRRGGEKLFFGSGTQLSVL.

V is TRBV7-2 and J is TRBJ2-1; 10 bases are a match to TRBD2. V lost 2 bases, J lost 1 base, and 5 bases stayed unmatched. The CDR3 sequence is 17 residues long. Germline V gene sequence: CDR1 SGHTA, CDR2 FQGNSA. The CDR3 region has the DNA TGTGCCAGCAGCTTATTACCTAGCGGGGGATCCTACAATGAGCAGTTCTTC. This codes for CASSLLPSGGSYNEQFF.

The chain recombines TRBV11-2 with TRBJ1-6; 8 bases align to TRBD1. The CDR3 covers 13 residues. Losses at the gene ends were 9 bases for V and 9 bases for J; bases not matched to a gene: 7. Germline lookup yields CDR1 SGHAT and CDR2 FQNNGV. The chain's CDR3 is CASRTGITSPLHF. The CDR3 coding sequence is TGTGCCAGTAGGACAGGGATTACTTCACCCCTCCACTTT.

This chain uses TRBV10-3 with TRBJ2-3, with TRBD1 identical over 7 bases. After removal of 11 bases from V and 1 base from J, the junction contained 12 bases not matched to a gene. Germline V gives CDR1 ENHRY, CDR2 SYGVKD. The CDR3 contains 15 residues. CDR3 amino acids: CAAATGVSGTDTQYF. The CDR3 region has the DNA TGTGCCGCGGCTACAGGGGTTTCTGGCACAGATACGCAGTATTTT.

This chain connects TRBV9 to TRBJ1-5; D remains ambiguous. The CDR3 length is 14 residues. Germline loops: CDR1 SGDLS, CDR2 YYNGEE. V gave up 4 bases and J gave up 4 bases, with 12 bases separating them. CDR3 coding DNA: TGTGCCAGCAGCCCTGGGCAGAGGAATCAGCCCCAGCATTTT. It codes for CASSPGQRNQPQHF.

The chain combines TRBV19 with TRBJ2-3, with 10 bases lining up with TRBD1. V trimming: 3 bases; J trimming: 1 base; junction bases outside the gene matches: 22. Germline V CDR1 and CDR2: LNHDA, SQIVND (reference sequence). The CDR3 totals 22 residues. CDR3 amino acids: CASSIRDRGSTGLYWGTDTQYF. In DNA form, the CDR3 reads TGTGCCAGTAGTATCCGGGACAGGGGTTCGACCGGACTATATTGGGGCACAGATACGCAGTATTTT. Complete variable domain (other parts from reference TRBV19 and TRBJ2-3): DGGITQSPKYLFRKEGQNVTLSCEQNLNHDAMYWYRQDPGQGLRLIYYSQIVNDFQKGDIAEGYSVSREKKESFPLTVTSAQKNPTAFYLCASSIRDRGSTGLYWGTDTQYFGPGTRLTVL.

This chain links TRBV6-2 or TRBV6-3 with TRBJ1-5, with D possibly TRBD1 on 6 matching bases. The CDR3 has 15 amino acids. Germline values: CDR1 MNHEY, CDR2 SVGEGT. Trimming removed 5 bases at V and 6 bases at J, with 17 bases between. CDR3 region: CASSRQGRGSQPQHF. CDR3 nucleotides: TGTGCCAGCAGTCGTCAGGGGCGGGGGAGTCAGCCCCAGCATTTT.

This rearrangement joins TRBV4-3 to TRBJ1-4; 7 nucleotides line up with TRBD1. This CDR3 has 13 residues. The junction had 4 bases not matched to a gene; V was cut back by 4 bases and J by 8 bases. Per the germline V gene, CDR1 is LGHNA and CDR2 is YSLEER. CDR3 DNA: TGCGCCAGCAGCCTCGACAGGGAGGAAAAACTGTTTTTT. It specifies CASSLDREEKLFF.

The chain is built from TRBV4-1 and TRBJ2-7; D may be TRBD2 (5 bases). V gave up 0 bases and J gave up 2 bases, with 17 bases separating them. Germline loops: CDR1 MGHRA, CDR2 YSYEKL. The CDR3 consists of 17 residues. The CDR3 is CASSQDYPLGSAYEQYF. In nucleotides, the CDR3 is TGCGCCAGCAGCCAAGATTACCCCTTAGGTAGCGCCTACGAGCAGTACTTC.